This T cell receptor (beta chain) was recorded in a study of shared clonotypes between healthy human individuals. Study results and caveats: Non-shared clonotypes displayed generation probabilities falling below those of clonotypes present in all four donors.

A remark on this clone: Antigen: not known.

At the deep level, the assay was run. Authors' analysis steps: ImmunoSEQ sequences covered only the junction and lacked quality scores; filtering therefore differed. Using immunoSEQ multiplex PCR, the repertoire was profiled, and TCRdb retains in-frame clones only, with some absent. V, J and clone size were drawn from that table, and D and trimming were deduced from the DNA. This sample carries roughly 1 million clones, approximately 70% of them seen once, and the ten largest clones take around 1.5%. V was cut by 1 base and J by 5 bases, with 11 bases left in between. CDR3 size: 14 residues. The germline CDR1 and CDR2 sequences are SGHDN and FVKESK. Donors had no recently reported acute infections or vaccinations and were HIV-negative.

The source material was memory CD4+ T cells sorted from blood. As for subset: CD45RA-negative fraction. This chain uses TRBV14 with TRBJ2-5, with a possible D match to TRBD1 (7 bases). This sequence originates from a man aged 18-30 years in good health. The CDR3 DNA follows: TGTGCCAGCAGCCAAGTGGGGGGACAGGAGACCCAGTACTTC. It encodes CASSQVGGQETQYF.